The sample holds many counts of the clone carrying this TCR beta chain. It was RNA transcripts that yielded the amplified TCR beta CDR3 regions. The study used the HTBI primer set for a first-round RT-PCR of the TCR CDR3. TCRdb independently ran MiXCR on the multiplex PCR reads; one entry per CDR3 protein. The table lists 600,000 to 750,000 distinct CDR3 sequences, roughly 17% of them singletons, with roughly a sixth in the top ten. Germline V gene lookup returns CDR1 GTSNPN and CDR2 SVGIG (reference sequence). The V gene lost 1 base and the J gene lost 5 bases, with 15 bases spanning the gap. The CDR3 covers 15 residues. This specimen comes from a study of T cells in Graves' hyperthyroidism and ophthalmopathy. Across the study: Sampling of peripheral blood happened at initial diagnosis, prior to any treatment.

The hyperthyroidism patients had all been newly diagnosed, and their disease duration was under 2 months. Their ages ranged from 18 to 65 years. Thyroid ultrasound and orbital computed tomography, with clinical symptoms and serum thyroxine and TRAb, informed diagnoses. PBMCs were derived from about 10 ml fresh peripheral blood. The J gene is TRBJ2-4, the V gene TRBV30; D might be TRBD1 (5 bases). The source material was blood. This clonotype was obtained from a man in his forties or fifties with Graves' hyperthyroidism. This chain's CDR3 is CAWSGGAGRENIQYF. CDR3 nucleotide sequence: TGTGCCTGGAGTGGTGGGGCAGGAAGGGAAAACATTCAGTACTTC. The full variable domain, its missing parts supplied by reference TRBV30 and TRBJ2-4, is SQTIHQWPATLVQPVGSPLSLECTVEGTSNPNLYWYRQAAGRGLQLLFYSVGIGQISSEVPQNLSASRPQDRQFILSSKKLLLSDSGFYLCAWSGGAGRENIQYFGAGTRLSVL.